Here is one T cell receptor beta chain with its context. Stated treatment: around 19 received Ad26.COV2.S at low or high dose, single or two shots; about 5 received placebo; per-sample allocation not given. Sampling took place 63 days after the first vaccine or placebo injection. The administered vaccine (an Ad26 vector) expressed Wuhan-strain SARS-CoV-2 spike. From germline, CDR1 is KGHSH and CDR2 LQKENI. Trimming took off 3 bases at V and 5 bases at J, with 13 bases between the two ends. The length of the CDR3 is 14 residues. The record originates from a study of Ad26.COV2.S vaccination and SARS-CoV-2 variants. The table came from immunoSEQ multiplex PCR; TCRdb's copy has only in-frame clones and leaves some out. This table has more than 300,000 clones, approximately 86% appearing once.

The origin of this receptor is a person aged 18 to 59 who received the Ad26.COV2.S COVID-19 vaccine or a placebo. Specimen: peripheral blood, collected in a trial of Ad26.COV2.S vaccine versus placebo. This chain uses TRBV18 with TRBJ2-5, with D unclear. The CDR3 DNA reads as TGTGCCAGCTCACCCCCGAGTAGCACGGAGACCCAGTACTTC. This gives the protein CASSPPSSTETQYF.